This entry lists 28 T cell receptor beta chains sequenced from one sample in a study of T cells after posttransplantation cyclophosphamide. Controls had myeloablative marrow grafts with methotrexate and calcineurin inhibitor, sampled at 1 year. Assay used: immunoSEQ multiplex PCR; TCRdb lists only in-frame clones, some missing. The sample lists about 20,000 clones; 80% to 90% were seen once. The sample consisted of PBMCs, taken after an allogeneic stem cell transplant with a calcineurin inhibitor and methotrexate. Receptor source: a female patient aged 50-59 years who received an allogeneic stem cell transplant from an unrelated donor, was CMV-positive, and had chronic GVHD only. A subset of T cells may come from the graft donor.

The chain links TRBV6-1 to TRBJ2-3, with 12 bases matching TRBD2. The CDR3 has 15 amino acids. The junction had 5 bases not matched to a gene; V was cut back by 6 bases and J by 4 bases. The V gene's germline CDR1 is MNHNS and CDR2 SASEGT. In DNA form, the CDR3 reads TGTGCCAGCAGAATGACTAGCGGGAGCTCAGATACGCAGTATTTT. It is translated as CASRMTSGSSDTQYF.

V is TRBV6-1 and J is TRBJ2-2; 10 bases fit TRBD2. There are 16 residues in the CDR3. V shed 3 bases and J 4 bases; nucleotides not matched to a gene: 5. Germline loops: CDR1 MNHNS, CDR2 SASEGT. This chain's CDR3 is CASSDVSGRGTGELFF. In nucleotides, the CDR3 is TGTGCCAGCAGTGACGTAAGCGGGAGGGGCACCGGGGAGCTGTTTTTT.

The V and J genes are TRBV7-9 and TRBJ1-5; TRBD1 matches at 8 bases. With V trimmed by 2 bases and J by 4 bases, 16 bases remained unmatched. Germline CDR1 reads SEHNR; CDR2 reads FQNEAQ (reference sequence). The CDR3 is made up of 19 amino acids. The CDR3 sequence is CASSLSSGGQVWGNQPQHF. The CDR3 DNA reads TGTGCCAGCAGCTTAAGTTCTGGGGGACAGGTGTGGGGGAATCAGCCCCAGCATTTT.

This chain links TRBV6-5 with TRBJ2-1, with TRBD1 identical over 7 bases. V gave up 5 bases and J gave up 1 base; unmatched junction bases: 5. The CDR3 totals 15 residues. Germline CDR1 MNHEY, CDR2 SVGAGI. The CDR3 DNA reads TGTGCCAGCAGTCACAGGGACAGATCCTACAATGAGCAGTTCTTC. This translates into CASSHRDRSYNEQFF.

This chain connects TRBV12-2 to TRBJ2-7; the table's D call TRBD1 went unverified against the DNA. TRBV12-2 is a documented pseudogene. The CDR3 length is 13 residues. CDR3 in DNA: TGTGCAAGTCGCAGGACAGGGGTCTACGAGCAGTACTTC. It yields the protein CASRRTGVYEQYF.

This rearrangement joins TRBV4-3 to TRBJ1-1; D is unclear. The germline V and J ends were trimmed by 2 bases and 5 bases, with 9 bases remaining between them. The CDR3 is 13 amino acids. The germline gives CDR1 LGHNA, CDR2 YSLEER. The DNA for the CDR3 is TGCGCCAGCAGCCAAAAACGCGGGACTGAAGCTTTCTTT. Amino acids: CASSQKRGTEAFF.

The V gene is TRBV10-3, the J gene TRBJ2-7; TRBD2 is a possible D gene (6 bases). The CDR3 is made up of 15 amino acids. Trimming removed 9 bases at V and 6 bases at J, with 24 bases between. The V gene's germline CDR1 is ENHRY and CDR2 SYGVKD. The CDR3 DNA sequence: TGTGCCATTTCGAACCGGGAGTCTTTTGGCTCCGAGCAGTACTTC. It specifies CAISNRESFGSEQYF.

V gene TRBV11-2 combines with J gene TRBJ1-2, with D perhaps TRBD1 (5 bases). The CDR3 runs to 14 residues. Germline loops: CDR1 SGHAT, CDR2 FQNNGV. V lost 0 bases and J 2 bases, leaving 7 bases between the germline ends. DNA for the CDR3: TGTGCCAGCAGCTTAGATGGGGGGAACTATGGCTACACCTTC. Its protein product is CASSLDGGNYGYTF.

The CDR3 nucleotides read TGTGCCAGCAGCAACACAGGACTGAACACTGAAGCTTTCTTT. It translates to CASSNTGLNTEAFF. This chain joins TRBV7-3 and TRBJ1-1; possibly TRBD1 for D (5 bases). The germline V gene encodes CDR1 SGHTA and CDR2 FQGTGA. Between the trimmed V and J ends, which lost 5 bases and 0 bases, there was a span of 10 bases. The CDR3 is 14 amino acids. The whole variable domain, filled in from reference TRBV7-3 and TRBJ1-1, reads GAGVSQTPSNKVTEKGKYVELRCDPISGHTALYWYRQSLGQGPEFLIYFQGTGAADDSGLPNDRFFAVRPEGSVSTLKIQRTERGDSAVYLCASSNTGLNTEAFFGQGTRLTVV.

V gene TRBV6-6 combines with J gene TRBJ2-7, with D possibly TRBD1 on 6 matching bases. CDR3 length: 14 residues. Trimming stripped 0 bases from V and 3 bases from J, with 9 bases between. Germline V gene data show CDR1 as MNHNY and CDR2 as SVGAGI (reference sequence). The CDR3 DNA reads as TGTGCCAGCAGTTACTCGACAGGAAACTACGAGCAGTACTTC. This sequence encodes CASSYSTGNYEQYF.

The chain links TRBV10-3 to TRBJ2-3; 13 nucleotides match TRBD2. Germline V CDR1 and CDR2: ENHRY, SYGVKD. J was trimmed by 3 bases and V by 9 bases; bases with no gene match: 3. This CDR3 region has 14 residues. CDR3 sequence reads: CAIGLAGATDTQYF. The CDR3 nucleotides read TGTGCCATAGGACTAGCGGGAGCAACAGATACGCAGTATTTT.

V and J are TRBV6-5 and TRBJ1-2; 7 bases align to TRBD1. The V gene end was trimmed by 5 bases and the J gene end by 8 bases; junction bases not matched to a gene: 11. CDR3 size: 14 residues. Germline V gene sequence: CDR1 MNHEY, CDR2 SVGAGI. CDR3 bases: TGTGCCAGCAGTCCCCAGGGGGGCAGGGGCGGCTACACCTTC. Its translation: CASSPQGGRGGYTF.

V is TRBV7-3 and J is TRBJ2-2; TRBD2 matches 13 bases. CDR1 is SGHTA and CDR2 is FQGTGA in the germline V gene. V lost 4 bases to trimming and J lost 7 bases; unmatched junction nucleotides: 12. The CDR3 loop spans 18 amino acids. CDR3: CASSSHPRTSGSVGELFF. CDR3 DNA sequence: TGTGCCAGCAGCTCCCACCCGCGGACTAGCGGGAGCGTCGGGGAGCTGTTTTTT.

The chain couples TRBV27 to TRBJ2-7; 8 bases are shared with TRBD1. Germline V gives CDR1 MNHEY, CDR2 SMNVEV (reference sequence). This CDR3 spans 15 amino acids. The V and J ends lost 3 bases and 3 bases, in that order; junction bases with no gene match: 7. The CDR3 region is CASSFLGQELYEQYF. CDR3 DNA: TGTGCCAGCAGTTTTTTGGGACAGGAGCTCTACGAGCAGTACTTC.

The V and J genes are TRBV29-1 and TRBJ2-2; D is unresolved. Deletions cut 6 bases from V and 5 bases from J, with 7 bases between. Germline V gene data show CDR1 as SQVTM and CDR2 as ANQGSEA. This CDR3 has 11 amino acids. CDR3 protein: CSVQETGELFF. CDR3 bases: TGCAGCGTGCAGGAAACCGGGGAGCTGTTTTTT.

The rearrangement links TRBV5-1 to TRBJ1-2, with TRBD1 matching 9 bases. The germline gives CDR1 SGHRS, CDR2 YFSETQ. V lost 2 bases to trimming and J lost 2 bases; unmatched junction nucleotides: 13. This CDR3 comprises 18 residues. CDR3 in DNA: TGCGCCAGCAGCTTCCCGGGACAGGGACCAGACCTCAACTATGGCTACACCTTC. Translated: CASSFPGQGPDLNYGYTF. The variable domain in full, completed from reference TRBV5-1 and TRBJ1-2, reads KAGVTQTPRYLIKTRGQQVTLSCSPISGHRSVSWYQQTPGQGLQFLFEYFSETQRNKGNFPGRFSGRQFSNSRSEMNVSTLELGDSALYLCASSFPGQGPDLNYGYTFGSGTRLTVV.

The rearrangement links TRBV5-1 to TRBJ2-2; D is unresolved. CDR1 and CDR2 (germline): SGHRS, YFSETQ. This CDR3 has 16 residues. Trimming cost V 3 bases and J 0 bases, with 12 bases left between them. This CDR3 reads CASSSLPLSNTGELFF. The CDR3 bases are TGCGCCAGCAGCTCCCTTCCACTCTCGAACACCGGGGAGCTGTTTTTT.

This clone came up a few times. This chain uses TRBV19 with TRBJ1-4, with TRBD1 identical over 7 bases. Germline lookup yields CDR1 LNHDA and CDR2 SQIVND (reference sequence). J gave up 10 bases and V 5 bases, and 7 bases lay outside the gene matches. The CDR3 runs to 13 residues. CDR3 bases: TGTGCCAGTAGTCCCACAGGGGATGTAAAACTGTTTTTT. This sequence encodes CASSPTGDVKLFF.

This chain connects TRBV6-5 to TRBJ1-1, with D possibly being TRBD1 (6 bases). The CDR3 is 13 residues long. V gave up 10 bases and J gave up 3 bases, with 15 bases separating them. Per germline, CDR1 MNHEY and CDR2 SVGAGI. Here the CDR3 DNA reads TGTGCCACTTCAACAGGGTCCGACACTGAAGCTTTCTTT. Amino acids: CATSTGSDTEAFF.

This rearrangement joins TRBV2 to TRBJ1-1; possible D gene TRBD1, 5 bases. CDR3 size: 12 residues. With 9 bases removed from V and 7 bases from J, the gap between germline ends came to 15 bases. Germline CDR1 is SNHLY and CDR2 is FYNNEI. The CDR3 loop is CASIWQGVEAFF. The CDR3 nucleotides are TGTGCCAGTATATGGCAGGGCGTTGAAGCTTTCTTT.

The chain links TRBV9 to TRBJ2-7, with TRBD2 as a possible D gene (6 bases). Germline V gene data show CDR1 as SGDLS and CDR2 as YYNGEE. The CDR3 is made up of 14 amino acids. Deletions cut 3 bases from V and 6 bases from J, with 16 bases between. CDR3 loop: CASSGGVRGGEQYF. In nucleotides, the CDR3 is TGTGCCAGCAGCGGCGGGGTTCGGGGCGGCGAGCAGTACTTC.

This sequence joins TRBV7-3 and TRBJ2-7; 7 bases align to TRBD2. Trimming removed 6 bases from V and 3 bases from J; junction bases left unmatched: 8. Germline V gene sequence: CDR1 SGHTA, CDR2 FQGTGA. This CDR3 has 14 amino acids. This CDR3 reads CASSRSAGSYEQYF. The CDR3 DNA is TGTGCCAGCAGTAGGTCAGCGGGGAGCTACGAGCAGTACTTC. Based on the CDR3 plus reference TRBV7-3 and TRBJ2-7, the full variable domain is GAGVSQTPSNKVTEKGKYVELRCDPISGHTALYWYRQSLGQGPEFLIYFQGTGAADDSGLPNDRFFAVRPEGSVSTLKIQRTERGDSAVYLCASSRSAGSYEQYFGPGTRLTVT.

This clone showed up just a few times. J is TRBJ2-2 and V is TRBV7-9; a possible D gene is TRBD2 (5 bases). The V gene lost 1 base and the J gene lost 6 bases, with 12 bases spanning the gap. In germline, CDR1 is SEHNR, CDR2 FQNEAQ (reference sequence). The CDR3 is 15 residues long. CDR3 sequence: CASSLDRRGAGELFF. DNA of the CDR3: TGTGCCAGCAGCTTAGATCGACGGGGTGCCGGGGAGCTGTTTTTT. Looking up the rest from reference TRBV7-9 and TRBJ2-2 gives the full variable domain: DTGVSQNPRHKITKRGQNVTFRCDPISEHNRLYWYRQTLGQGPEFLTYFQNEAQLEKSRLLSDRFSAERPKGSFSTLEIQRTEQGDSAMYLCASSLDRRGAGELFFGEGSRLTVL.

The rearrangement joins TRBV9 to TRBJ2-3, with TRBD2 identical over 8 bases. The CDR3 consists of 13 residues. The J segment lost 9 bases and the V segment lost 2 bases, leaving 5 bases of the junction unmatched. The V gene's germline CDR1 is SGDLS and CDR2 YYNGEE. CDR3 in amino acids: CASSVGLGDTQYF. DNA for the CDR3: TGTGCCAGCAGCGTGGGACTAGGAGACACGCAGTATTTT.

The chain combines TRBV5-4 with TRBJ2-3; weak D call: TRBD1 (6 bases). The CDR3 consists of 15 residues. Germline values: CDR1 SGHNT, CDR2 YYREEE (reference sequence). V dropped 4 bases and J dropped 0 bases, with 12 bases sitting between them. The CDR3 loop is CASSTYRASTDTQYF. DNA of the CDR3: TGTGCCAGCAGCACATACAGGGCTAGCACAGATACGCAGTATTTT.

This clone was counted a few times. The chain employs TRBV6-6 and TRBJ2-1, with 12 bases identical to TRBD2. Germline V gives CDR1 MNHNY, CDR2 SVGAGI (reference sequence). With 8 bases clipped from V and 15 bases from J, the junction kept 11 bases outside the gene matches. There are 13 residues in the CDR3. CDR3 nucleotide sequence: TGTGCCAGCGCGCGACTAGCGGGAGAAATTACGTTCTTC. Amino acids: CASARLAGEITFF.

This rearrangement joins TRBV28 to TRBJ1-5; D remains ambiguous. Trimming stripped 3 bases from V and 5 bases from J, with 11 bases between. CDR1 and CDR2 (germline): MDHEN, SYDVKM. The CDR3 runs to 14 residues. CDR3 protein: CASSLWTGDQPQHF. CDR3 sequence (DNA): TGTGCCAGCAGTTTGTGGACTGGTGATCAGCCCCAGCATTTT.

The chain has TRBV6-5 and TRBJ1-4; 9 nucleotides agree with TRBD1. The junction had 4 bases not matched to a gene; V was cut back by 5 bases and J by 3 bases. CDR3 length: 15 amino acids. CDR1 is MNHEY and CDR2 is SVGAGI in the germline V gene. CDR3 coding DNA: TGTGCCAGCAGTCTCCGGGACAGGGCTAATGAAAAACTGTTTTTT. It yields the protein CASSLRDRANEKLFF.